The entry below describes one T cell receptor (beta chain). This receptor's antigen is unknown. No base-level quality is on record; no much larger clone is a single base apart. This sample was taken from a study of OX40 agonist ivuxolimab in advanced cancers. Looking at the study overall: The costimulatory receptor OX40 (CD134) was targeted by ivuxolimab, a fully human IgG2 agonistic monoclonal antibody. Intravenous ivuxolimab was administered to patients every 2 weeks at six dose levels: 0.01, 0.1, 0.3, 1.5, 3 and 10 mg/kg. Among the roughly 50 dose-escalation patients, approximately 20 had hepatocellular carcinoma, approximately 15 melanoma, 9 renal cell carcinoma and 9 head and neck cancer. A male proportion of under 85% and a mean age of 60 years, ranging from 23 to 79, were recorded for the dose-escalation cohort. Prior anti-PD-1, anti-PD-L1 or anti-CTLA-4 therapy was permitted, and about two fifths of dose-escalation patients had received checkpoint inhibitors. Partial responses were achieved by three dose-escalation patients, of whom one had hepatocellular carcinoma and two had cutaneous melanoma. The point of sequencing TCRbeta in the periphery was to test whether ivuxolimab changed TCR sequence diversity and drove clonal T-cell expansion. The paper covers the monotherapy dose-escalation part of the phase I ivuxolimab trial, which included N of about 50 patients. The research as a whole found: At doses from 0.1 to 3.0 mg/kg, clonal expansion was seen in both CD4+ and CD8+ blood T cells between baseline and week 6. Low levels of normalized T-cell clonal expansion were also shown by some nonresponding patients. After ivuxolimab, CD8+ T cells had more expanded clones than CD4+ T cells on average. Which antigens the clonally expanded peripheral T cells were specific for was not determined. In the 0.1-3.0 mg/kg groups, partial responders were among the patients with the lowest normalized peripheral clonal expansion, particularly in CD8+ T cells.

The trial excluded patients who had a history of autoimmune disease or were on systemic immunosuppression. Peripheral blood for TCR sequencing was collected from all dose cohorts at baseline, on cycle 4 day 1, and on cycle 7 day 1. Samples came from an open-label, multicenter, first-in-human phase I dose-escalation trial of ivuxolimab. Adults with locally advanced or metastatic melanoma, renal cell carcinoma, hepatocellular carcinoma or head and neck squamous cell carcinoma were enrolled in the trial. CD4+ and CD8+ T cells were sorted separately from peripheral blood before TCR sequencing. Genomic DNA was isolated from the sorted cells so that the TCRbeta CDR3 region could be sequenced. TCRbeta CDR3 regions were sequenced using the immunoSEQ Assay. Here the immuneACCESS table is served through TCRdb, limited to in-frame sequences with V and J called. Missing clones are a known gap in these copies; in checked studies unresolved V genes cover under half, and the rest lacks a known reason. This sample is represented by 40,000 to 50,000 clones; about 88% of them were singletons. In total, the top ten clones hold approximately 12% of the sample.

The sample consisted of CD4+ or CD8+ T cells sorted from blood, taken in a trial of the OX40 agonist ivuxolimab. The clonotype was recovered from an adult with an advanced solid tumor such as melanoma, head and neck, liver or kidney cancer.

The base sequence is TGTGCCAGCAGTCCCTACTCTTTGTGGGGCCCCCAGCATTTT. Its coded protein is CASSPYSLWGPQHF. Recombination joined TRBV27 with TRBJ1-5, with TRBD1 as a weak D call on 5 bases. V loses 5 bases of germline sequence and J loses 10 bases, and the interval between the two ends is 18 bases. The germline V gene (reference sequence) specifies MNHEY as CDR1 and SMNVEV as CDR2. The CDR3 contains 14 residues, cysteine and phenylalanine counted. Of the read, only the CDR3 DNA is kept; its 42 bases are in frame from base 1.